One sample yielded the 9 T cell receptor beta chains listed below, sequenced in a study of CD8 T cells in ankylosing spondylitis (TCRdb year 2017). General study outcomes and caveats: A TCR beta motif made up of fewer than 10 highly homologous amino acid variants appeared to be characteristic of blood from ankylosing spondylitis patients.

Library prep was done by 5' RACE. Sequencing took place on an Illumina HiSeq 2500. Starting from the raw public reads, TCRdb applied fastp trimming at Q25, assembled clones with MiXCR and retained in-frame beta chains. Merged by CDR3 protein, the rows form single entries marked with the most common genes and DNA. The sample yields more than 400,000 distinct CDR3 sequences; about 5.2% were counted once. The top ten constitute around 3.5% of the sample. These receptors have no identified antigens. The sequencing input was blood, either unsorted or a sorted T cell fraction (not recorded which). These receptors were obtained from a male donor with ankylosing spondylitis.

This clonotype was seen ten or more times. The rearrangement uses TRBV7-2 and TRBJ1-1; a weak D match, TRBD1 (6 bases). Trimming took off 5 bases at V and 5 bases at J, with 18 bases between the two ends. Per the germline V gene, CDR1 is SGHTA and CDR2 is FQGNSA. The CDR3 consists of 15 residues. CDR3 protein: CASSPSPGAATEAFF. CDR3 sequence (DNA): TGTGCCAGCAGCCCCTCCCCAGGGGCCGCTACTGAAGCTTTCTTT.

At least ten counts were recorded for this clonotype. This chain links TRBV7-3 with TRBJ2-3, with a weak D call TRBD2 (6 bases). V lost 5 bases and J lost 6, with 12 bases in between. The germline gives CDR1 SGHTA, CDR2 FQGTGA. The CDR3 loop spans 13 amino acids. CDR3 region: CASSTGTSDTQYF. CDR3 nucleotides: TGTGCCAGCAGCACGGGGACTTCGGATACGCAGTATTTT.

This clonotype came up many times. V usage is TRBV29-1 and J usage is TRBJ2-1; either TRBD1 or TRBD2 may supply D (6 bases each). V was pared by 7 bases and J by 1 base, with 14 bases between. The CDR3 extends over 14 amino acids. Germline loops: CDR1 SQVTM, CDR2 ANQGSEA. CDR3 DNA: TGCAGCGGAGGGGAAGGGGGGTCCTACAATGAGCAGTTCTTC. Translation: CSGGEGGSYNEQFF.

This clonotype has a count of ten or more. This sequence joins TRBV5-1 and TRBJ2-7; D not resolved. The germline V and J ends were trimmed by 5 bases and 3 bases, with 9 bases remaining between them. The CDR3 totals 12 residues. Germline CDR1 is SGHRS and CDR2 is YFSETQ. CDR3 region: CASREQNYEQYF. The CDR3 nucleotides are TGCGCCAGCAGAGAACAGAACTACGAGCAGTACTTC.

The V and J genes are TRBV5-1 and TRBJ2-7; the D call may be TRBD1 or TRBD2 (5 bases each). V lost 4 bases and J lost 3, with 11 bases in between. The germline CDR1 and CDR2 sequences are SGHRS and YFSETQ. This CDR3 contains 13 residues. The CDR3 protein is CASSGWGNYEQYF. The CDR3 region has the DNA TGCGCCAGCAGCGGGTGGGGGAACTACGAGCAGTACTTC. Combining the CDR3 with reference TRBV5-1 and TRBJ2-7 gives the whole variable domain KAGVTQTPRYLIKTRGQQVTLSCSPISGHRSVSWYQQTPGQGLQFLFEYFSETQRNKGNFPGRFSGRQFSNSRSEMNVSTLELGDSALYLCASSGWGNYEQYFGPGTRLTVT.

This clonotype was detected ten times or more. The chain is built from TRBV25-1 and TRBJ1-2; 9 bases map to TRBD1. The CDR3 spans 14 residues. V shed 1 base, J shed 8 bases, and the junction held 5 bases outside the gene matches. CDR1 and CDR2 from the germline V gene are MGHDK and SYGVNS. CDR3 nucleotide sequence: TGTGCCAGCAGTGAATCGGGGACAGGGTACGGCTACACCTTC. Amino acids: CASSESGTGYGYTF.

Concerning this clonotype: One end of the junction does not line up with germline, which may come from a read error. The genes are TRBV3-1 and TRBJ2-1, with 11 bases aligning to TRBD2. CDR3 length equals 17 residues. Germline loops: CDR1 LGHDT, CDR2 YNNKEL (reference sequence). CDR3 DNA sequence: TGTGCCTGCAGCCAGGTTAGCGGGAGGGCCTCCTACAATGAGCAGTTCTTC. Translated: CACSQVSGRASYNEQFF.

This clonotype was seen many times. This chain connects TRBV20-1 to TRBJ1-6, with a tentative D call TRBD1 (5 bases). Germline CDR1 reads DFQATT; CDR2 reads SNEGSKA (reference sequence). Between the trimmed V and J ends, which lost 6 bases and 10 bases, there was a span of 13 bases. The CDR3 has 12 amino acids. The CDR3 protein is CSAPQGGSPLHF. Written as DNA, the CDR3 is TGCAGTGCCCCGCAGGGCGGCTCACCCCTCCACTTT.

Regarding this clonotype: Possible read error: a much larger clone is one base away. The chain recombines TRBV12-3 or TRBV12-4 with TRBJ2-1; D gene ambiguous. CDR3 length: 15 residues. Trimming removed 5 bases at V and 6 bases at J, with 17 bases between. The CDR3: CASSAPTGLCNEQFF. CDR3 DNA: TGTGCCAGCAGTGCGCCAACGGGCCTTTGCAATGAGCAGTTCTTC.